The table lists the clone carrying this TCR beta chain with a few counts. Its antigen is still unknown. CDR1 is SGHDN, CDR2 FVKESK, per germline. Trimming removed 1 base from V and 4 bases from J, with 8 bases in between. This CDR3 is built from 14 residues. This specimen comes from a study of regulatory T cells in long-lasting Graves disease. Investigators prepared the TCR beta libraries by applying iRepertoire HTBI primers and Arm-PCR of CDR3 regions. TCRdb re-analysed the multiplex PCR reads in MiXCR, keeping a single row per CDR3 protein. The sample yields about 240,000 distinct CDR3 sequences, about 19% seen once. Study results and caveats: Graves' patients with persistent disease showed TCR diversity lower than patients newly diagnosed.

Time point described: newly diagnosed GD, antithyroid drugs for less than 3 months. Researchers made the TCR library from RNA that was extracted from PBMCs. The chain couples TRBV14 to TRBJ1-5, with D maybe TRBD1 (6 bases). The starting material was peripheral blood mononuclear cells (PBMCs), obtained at new diagnosis, from a patient treated with antithyroid drugs. The TCR originated in a female donor with Graves disease. CDR3 region: CASSQVGTNQPQHF. DNA for the CDR3: TGTGCCAGCAGCCAAGTAGGGACAAATCAGCCCCAGCATTTT.